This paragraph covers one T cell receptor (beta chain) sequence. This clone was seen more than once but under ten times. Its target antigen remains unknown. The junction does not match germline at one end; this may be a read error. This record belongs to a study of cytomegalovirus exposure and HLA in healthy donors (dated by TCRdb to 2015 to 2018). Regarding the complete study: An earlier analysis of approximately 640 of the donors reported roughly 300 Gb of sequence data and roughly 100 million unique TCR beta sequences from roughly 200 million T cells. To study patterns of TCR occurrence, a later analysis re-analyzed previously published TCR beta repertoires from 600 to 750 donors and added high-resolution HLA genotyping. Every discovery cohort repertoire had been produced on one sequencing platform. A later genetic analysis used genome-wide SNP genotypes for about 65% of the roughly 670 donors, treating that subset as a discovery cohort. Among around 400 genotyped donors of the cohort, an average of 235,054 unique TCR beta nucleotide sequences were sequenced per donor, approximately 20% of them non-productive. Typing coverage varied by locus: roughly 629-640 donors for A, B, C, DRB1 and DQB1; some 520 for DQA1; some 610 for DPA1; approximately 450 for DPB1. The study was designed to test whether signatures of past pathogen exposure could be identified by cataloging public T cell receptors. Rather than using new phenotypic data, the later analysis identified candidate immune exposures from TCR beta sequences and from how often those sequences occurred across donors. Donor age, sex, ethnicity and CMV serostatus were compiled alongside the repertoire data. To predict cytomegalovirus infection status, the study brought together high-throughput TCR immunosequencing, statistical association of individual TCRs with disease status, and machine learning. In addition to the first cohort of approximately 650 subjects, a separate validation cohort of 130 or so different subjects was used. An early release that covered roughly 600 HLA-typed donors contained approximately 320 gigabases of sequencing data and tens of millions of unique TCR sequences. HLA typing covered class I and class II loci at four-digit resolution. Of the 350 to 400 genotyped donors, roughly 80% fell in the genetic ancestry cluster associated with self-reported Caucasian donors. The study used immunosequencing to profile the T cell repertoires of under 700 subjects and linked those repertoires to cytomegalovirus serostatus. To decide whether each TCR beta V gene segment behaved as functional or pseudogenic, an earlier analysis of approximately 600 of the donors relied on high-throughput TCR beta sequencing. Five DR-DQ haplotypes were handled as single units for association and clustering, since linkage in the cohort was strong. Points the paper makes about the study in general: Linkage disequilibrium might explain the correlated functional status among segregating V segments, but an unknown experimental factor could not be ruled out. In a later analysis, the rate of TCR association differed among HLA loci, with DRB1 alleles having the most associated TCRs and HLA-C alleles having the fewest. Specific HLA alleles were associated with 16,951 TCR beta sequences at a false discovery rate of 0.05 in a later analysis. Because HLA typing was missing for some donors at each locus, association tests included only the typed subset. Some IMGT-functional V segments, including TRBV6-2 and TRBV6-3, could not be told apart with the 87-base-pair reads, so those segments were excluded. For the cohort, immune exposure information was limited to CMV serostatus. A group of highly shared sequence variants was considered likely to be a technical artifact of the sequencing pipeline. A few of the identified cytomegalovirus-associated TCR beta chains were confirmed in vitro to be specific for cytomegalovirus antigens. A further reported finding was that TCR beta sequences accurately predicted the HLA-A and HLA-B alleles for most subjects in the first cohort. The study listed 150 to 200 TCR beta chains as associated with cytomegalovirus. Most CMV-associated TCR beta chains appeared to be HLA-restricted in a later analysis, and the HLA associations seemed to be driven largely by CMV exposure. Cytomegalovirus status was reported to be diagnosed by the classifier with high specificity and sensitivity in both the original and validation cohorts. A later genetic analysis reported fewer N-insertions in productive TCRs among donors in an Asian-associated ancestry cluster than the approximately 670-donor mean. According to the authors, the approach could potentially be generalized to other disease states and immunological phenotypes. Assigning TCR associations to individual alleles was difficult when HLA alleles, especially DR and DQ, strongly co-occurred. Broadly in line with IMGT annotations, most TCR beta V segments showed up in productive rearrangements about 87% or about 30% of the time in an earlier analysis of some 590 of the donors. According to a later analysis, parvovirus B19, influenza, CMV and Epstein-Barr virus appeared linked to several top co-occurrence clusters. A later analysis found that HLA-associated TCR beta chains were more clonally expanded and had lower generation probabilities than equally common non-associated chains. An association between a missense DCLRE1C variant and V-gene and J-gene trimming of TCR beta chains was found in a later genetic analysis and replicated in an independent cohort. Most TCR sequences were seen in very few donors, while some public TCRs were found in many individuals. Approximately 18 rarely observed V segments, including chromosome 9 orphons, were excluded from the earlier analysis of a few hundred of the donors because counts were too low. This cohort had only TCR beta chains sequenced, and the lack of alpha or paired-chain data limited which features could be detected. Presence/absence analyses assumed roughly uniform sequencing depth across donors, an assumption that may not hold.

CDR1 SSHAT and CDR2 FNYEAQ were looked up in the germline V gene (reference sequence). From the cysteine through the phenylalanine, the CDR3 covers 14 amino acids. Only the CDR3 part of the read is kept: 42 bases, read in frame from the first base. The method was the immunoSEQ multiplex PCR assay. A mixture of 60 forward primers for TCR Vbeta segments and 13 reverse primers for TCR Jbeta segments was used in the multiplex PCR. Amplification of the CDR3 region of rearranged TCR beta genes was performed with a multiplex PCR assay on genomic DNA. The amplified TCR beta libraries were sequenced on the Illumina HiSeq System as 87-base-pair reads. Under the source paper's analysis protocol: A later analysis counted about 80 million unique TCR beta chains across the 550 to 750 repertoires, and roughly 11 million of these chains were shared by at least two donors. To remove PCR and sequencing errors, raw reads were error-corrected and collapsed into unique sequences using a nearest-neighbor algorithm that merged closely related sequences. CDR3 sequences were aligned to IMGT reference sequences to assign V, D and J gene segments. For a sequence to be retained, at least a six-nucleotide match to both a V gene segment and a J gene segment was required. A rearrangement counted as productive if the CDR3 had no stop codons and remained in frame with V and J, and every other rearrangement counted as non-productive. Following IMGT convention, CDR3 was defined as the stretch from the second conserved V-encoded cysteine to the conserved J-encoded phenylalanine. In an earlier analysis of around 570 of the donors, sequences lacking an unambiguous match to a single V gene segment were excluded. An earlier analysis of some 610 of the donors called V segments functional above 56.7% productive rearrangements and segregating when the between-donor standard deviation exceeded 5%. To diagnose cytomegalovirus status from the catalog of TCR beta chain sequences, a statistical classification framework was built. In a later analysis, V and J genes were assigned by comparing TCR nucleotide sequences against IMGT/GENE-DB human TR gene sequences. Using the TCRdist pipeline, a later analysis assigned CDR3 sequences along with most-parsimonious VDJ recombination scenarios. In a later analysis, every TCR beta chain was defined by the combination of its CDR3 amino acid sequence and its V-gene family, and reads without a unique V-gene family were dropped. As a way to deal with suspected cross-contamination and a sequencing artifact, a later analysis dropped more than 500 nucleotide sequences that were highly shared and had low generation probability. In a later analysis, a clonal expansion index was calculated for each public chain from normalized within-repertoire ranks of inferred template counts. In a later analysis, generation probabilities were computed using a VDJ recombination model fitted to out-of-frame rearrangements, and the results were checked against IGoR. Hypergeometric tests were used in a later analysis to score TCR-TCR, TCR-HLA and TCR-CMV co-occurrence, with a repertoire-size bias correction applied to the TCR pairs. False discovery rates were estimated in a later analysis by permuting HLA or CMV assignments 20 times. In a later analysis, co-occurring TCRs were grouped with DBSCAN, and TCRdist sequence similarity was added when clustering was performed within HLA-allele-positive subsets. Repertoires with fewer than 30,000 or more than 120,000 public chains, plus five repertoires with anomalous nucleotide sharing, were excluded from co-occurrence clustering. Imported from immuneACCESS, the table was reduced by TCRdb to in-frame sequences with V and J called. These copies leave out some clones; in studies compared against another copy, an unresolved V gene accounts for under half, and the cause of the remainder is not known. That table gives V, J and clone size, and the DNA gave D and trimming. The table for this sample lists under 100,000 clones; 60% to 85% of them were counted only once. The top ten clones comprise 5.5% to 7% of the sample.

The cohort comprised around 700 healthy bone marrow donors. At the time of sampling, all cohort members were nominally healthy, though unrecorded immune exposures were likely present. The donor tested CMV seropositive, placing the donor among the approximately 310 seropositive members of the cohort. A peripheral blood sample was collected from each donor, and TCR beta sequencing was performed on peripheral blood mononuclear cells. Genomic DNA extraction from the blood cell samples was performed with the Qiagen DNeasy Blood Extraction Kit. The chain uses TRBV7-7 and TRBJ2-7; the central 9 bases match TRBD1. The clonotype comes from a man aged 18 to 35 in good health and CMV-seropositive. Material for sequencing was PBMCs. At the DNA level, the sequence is TGTGCTAGCAGCCAGGACAGGGGTTCCTACGAGCAGTACTTC. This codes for CASSQDRGSYEQYF.